This T cell receptor (beta chain) originates from a study of shared clonotypes between healthy human individuals. The overall study: Per donor, CD8 memory used one plate, CD8 naive used two, CD4 memory used three and CD4 naive used three.

The CDR3 sequence is 15 residues long. Germline-derived CDR1 and CDR2 are SEHNR and FQNEAQ (reference sequence). V lost 4 bases and J lost 4, with 13 bases in between. Assay execution proceeded at the deep level. Authors' data handling: ImmunoSEQ sequences covered only the junction and lacked quality scores; filtering therefore differed. Profiling relied on immunoSEQ multiplex PCR, and the TCRdb table lists in-frame clones only, not all of them. The D gene and trimming were derived from the DNA, and the V and J assignments and clone size from that table. The sample has roughly 1.5 million clones; 98% are singletons. This clone was recorded only once. From CD4+ cells came CD45RA+ naive and CD45RA-negative memory subsets.

The V and J genes are TRBV7-9 and TRBJ2-2; no definite D call. Sequenced sample: naive CD4+ T cells sorted from blood. Subset given: CD45RA+ positively selected. The receptor was derived from a young man in good health. CDR3 DNA sequence: TGTGCCAGCAGCTCAAATCCACAAAGCACCGGGGAGCTGTTTTTT. This sequence encodes CASSSNPQSTGELFF. Together with reference TRBV7-9 and TRBJ2-2, the CDR3 gives the full variable domain: DTGVSQNPRHKITKRGQNVTFRCDPISEHNRLYWYRQTLGQGPEFLTYFQNEAQLEKSRLLSDRFSAERPKGSFSTLEIQRTEQGDSAMYLCASSSNPQSTGELFFGEGSRLTVL.